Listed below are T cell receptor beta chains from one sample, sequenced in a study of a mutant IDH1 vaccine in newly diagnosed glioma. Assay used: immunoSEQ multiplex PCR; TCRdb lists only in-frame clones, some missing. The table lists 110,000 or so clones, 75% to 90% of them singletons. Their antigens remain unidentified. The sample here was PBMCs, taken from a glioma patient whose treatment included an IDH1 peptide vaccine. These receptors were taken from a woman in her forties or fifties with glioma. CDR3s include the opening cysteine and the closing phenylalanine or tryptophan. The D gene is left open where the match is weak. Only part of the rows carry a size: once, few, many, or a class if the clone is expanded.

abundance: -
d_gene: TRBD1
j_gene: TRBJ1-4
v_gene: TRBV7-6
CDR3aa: CASSSGQGNEKLFF
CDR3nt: TGTGCCAGCAGCTCCGGACAGGGAAATGAAAAACTGTTTTTT

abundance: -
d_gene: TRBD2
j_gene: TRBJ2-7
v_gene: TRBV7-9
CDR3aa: CASSLWGRLAGGERYEQYF
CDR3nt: TGTGCCAGCAGCTTATGGGGAAGGCTAGCGGGAGGGGAGCGCTACGAGCAGTACTTC

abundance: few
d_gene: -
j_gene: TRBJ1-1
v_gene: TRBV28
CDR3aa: CASSSPAREVAFF
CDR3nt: TGTGCCAGCAGTTCCCCGGCACGGGAGGTAGCTTTCTTT

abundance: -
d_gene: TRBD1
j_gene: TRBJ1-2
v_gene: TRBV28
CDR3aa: CASSLATGEDGYTF
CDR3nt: TGTGCCAGCAGTTTAGCGACAGGGGAGGATGGCTACACCTTC

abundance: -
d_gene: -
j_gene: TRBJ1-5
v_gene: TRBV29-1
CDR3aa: CSVSPTGNNQPQHF
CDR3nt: TGCAGCGTTTCCCCCACAGGGAATAATCAGCCCCAGCATTTT

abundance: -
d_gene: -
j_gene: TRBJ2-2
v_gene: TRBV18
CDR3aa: CASSTRGPTTGELFF
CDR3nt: TGTGCCAGCTCAACGAGGGGACCCACCACCGGGGAGCTGTTTTTT

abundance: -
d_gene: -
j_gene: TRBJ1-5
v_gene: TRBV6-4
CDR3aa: CASSVEGGINQPQHF
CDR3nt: TGTGCCAGCAGTGTAGAGGGGGGCATCAATCAGCCCCAGCATTTT

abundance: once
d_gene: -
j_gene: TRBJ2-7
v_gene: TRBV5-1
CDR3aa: CASSPAAGNYEQYF
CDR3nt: TGCGCCAGCAGCCCTGCGGCAGGAAACTACGAGCAGTACTTC

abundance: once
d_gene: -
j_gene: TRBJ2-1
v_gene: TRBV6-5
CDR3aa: CASSSRPANYNEQFF
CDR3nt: TGTGCCAGCAGCTCCCGACCGGCCAACTACAATGAGCAGTTCTTC

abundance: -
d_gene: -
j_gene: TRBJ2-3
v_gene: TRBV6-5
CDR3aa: CASGPLTSTDTQYF
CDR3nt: TGTGCCAGCGGCCCTCTTACTAGCACAGATACGCAGTATTTT

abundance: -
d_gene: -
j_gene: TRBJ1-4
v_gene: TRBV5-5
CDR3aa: CASSLTTGPDEKLFF
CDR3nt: TGTGCCAGCAGCTTAACGACAGGACCTGATGAAAAACTGTTTTTT

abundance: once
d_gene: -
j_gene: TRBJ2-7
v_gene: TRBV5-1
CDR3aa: CASSLEPVDEQYF
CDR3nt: TGCGCCAGCAGCTTGGAGCCTGTGGACGAGCAGTACTTC

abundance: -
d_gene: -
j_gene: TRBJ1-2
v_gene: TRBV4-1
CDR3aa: CASSQDSSYGYTF
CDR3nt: TGCGCCAGCAGCCAAGATTCGAGCTATGGCTACACCTTC

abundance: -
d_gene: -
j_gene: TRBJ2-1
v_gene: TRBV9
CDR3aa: CASTPWNSHNEQFF
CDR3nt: TGTGCCAGCACCCCTTGGAATAGCCACAATGAGCAGTTCTTC

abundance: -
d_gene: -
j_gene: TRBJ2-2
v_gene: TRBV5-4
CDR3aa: CASSLGTPNTGELFF
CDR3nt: TGTGCCAGCAGCTTGGGGACTCCGAACACCGGGGAGCTGTTTTTT

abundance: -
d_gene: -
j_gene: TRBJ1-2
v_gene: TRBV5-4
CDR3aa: CASSLRRGDNYGYTF
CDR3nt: TGTGCCAGCAGCTTGCGGAGGGGGGATAACTATGGCTACACCTTC

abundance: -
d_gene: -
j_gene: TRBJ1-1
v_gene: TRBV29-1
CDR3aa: CSARRATEAFF
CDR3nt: TGCAGCGCCCGGAGGGCGACTGAAGCTTTCTTT

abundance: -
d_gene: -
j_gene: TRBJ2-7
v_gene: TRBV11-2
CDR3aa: CASSFGSSYEQYF
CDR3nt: TGTGCCAGCAGCTTTGGCAGCTCCTACGAGCAGTACTTC

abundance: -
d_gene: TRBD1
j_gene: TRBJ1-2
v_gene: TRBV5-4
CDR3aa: CASSPYRQGTSHDYGYTF
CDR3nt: TGTGCCAGCAGCCCCTACCGACAGGGGACGTCGCACGACTATGGCTACACCTTC

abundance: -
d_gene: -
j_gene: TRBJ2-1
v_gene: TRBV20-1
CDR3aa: CSAQIMDEQFF
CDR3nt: TGCAGTGCCCAGATCATGGATGAGCAGTTCTTC

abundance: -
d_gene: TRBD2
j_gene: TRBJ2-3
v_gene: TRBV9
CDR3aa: CASSSRTSALGTQYF
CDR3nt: TGTGCCAGCAGCTCTCGGACTAGCGCCCTCGGCACGCAGTATTTT

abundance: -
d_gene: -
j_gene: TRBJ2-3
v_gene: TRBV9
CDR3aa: CASSVTGDTQYF
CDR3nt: TGTGCCAGCAGCGTAACTGGGGATACGCAGTATTTT

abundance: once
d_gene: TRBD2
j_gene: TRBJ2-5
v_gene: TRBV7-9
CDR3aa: CASRVGLAEETQYF
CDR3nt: TGTGCCAGCAGAGTGGGCCTAGCGGAAGAGACCCAGTACTTC

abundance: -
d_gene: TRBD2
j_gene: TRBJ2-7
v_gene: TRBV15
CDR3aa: CATSRTSGSYEGQYF
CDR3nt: TGTGCCACCAGCAGGACTAGCGGTTCCTACGAAGGGCAGTACTTC

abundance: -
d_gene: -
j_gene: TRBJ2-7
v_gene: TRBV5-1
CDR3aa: CASSFGYEQYF
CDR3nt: TGCGCCAGCAGCTTCGGCTACGAGCAGTACTTC

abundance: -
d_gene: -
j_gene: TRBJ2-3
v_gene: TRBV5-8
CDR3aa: CASSFLAGALSTDTQYF
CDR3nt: TGTGCCAGCAGCTTTCTGGCGGGCGCTCTTAGCACAGATACGCAGTATTTT

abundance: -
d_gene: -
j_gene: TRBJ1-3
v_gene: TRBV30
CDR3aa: CAWRQPGNTIYF
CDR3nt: TGTGCCTGGCGACAGCCCGGAAACACCATATATTTT

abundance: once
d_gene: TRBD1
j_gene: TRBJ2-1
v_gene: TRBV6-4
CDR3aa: CASSEFFDRVNEQFF
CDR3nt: TGTGCCAGCAGTGAGTTCTTCGACAGGGTCAATGAGCAGTTCTTC

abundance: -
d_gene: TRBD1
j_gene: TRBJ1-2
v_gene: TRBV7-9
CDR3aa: CASTSGGNYGYTF
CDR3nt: TGTGCCAGCACCTCAGGGGGCAACTATGGCTACACCTTC

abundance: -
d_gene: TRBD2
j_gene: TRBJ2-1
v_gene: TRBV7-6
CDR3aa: CASSLASGPYNEQFF
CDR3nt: TGTGCCAGCAGCTTGGCTAGCGGGCCATACAATGAGCAGTTCTTC

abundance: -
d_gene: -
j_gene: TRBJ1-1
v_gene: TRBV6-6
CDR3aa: CASSTRQTEAFF
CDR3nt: TGTGCCAGCAGCACCAGACAAACCGAAGCTTTCTTT

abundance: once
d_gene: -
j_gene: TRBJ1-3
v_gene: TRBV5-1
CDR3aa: CASGEGFSGNTIYF
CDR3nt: TGCGCCAGCGGGGAAGGGTTCTCTGGAAACACCATATATTTT

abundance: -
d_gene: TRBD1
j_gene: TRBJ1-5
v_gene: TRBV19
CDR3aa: CASSAGTGLNQPQHF
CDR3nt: TGTGCCAGTAGTGCCGGGACAGGGTTAAATCAGCCCCAGCATTTT

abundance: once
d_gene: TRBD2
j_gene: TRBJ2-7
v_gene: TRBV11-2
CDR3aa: CASSRTSGRGSYEQYF
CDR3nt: TGTGCCAGCAGCCGGACTAGCGGGAGAGGTTCCTACGAGCAGTACTTC

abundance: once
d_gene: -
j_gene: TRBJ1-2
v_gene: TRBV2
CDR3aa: CASSAGAGPIFYGYTF
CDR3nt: TGTGCCAGCAGTGCGGGGGCAGGGCCGATTTTCTATGGCTACACCTTC

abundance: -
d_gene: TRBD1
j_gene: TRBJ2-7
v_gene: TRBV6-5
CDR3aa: CASRRDRGPYEQYF
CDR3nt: TGTGCCAGCAGGCGGGACAGGGGGCCGTACGAGCAGTACTTC

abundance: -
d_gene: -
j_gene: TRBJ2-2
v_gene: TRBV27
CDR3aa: CASRVLRETGELFF
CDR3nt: TGTGCCAGCAGGGTCCTCCGGGAGACCGGGGAGCTGTTTTTT

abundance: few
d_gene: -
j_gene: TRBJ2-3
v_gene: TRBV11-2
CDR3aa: CASSPGDTQYF
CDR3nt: TGTGCCAGCAGCCCGGGGGATACGCAGTATTTT

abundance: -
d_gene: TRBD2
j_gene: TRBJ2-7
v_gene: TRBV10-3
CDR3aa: CAISDREGSYEQYF
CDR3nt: TGTGCCATCAGTGACCGGGAGGGTTCCTACGAGCAGTACTTC

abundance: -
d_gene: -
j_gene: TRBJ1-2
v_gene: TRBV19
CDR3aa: CASSIVKGGNYGYTF
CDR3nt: TGTGCCAGTAGTATAGTTAAAGGAGGCAACTATGGCTACACCTTC

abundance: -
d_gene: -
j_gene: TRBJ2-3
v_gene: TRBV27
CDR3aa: CASSLAPRGSTDTQYF
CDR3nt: TGTGCCAGCAGCCTAGCACCTCGAGGCAGCACAGATACGCAGTATTTT

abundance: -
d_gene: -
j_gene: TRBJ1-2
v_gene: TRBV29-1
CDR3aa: CSVERMALNPNYGYTF
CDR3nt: TGCAGCGTTGAAAGGATGGCACTAAATCCTAACTATGGCTACACCTTC

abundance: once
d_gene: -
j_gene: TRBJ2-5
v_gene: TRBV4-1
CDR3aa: CASSQASRQGGETQYF
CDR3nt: TGCGCCAGCAGCCAAGCCTCCCGGCAGGGGGGAGAGACCCAGTACTTC

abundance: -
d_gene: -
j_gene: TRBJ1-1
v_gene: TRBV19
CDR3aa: CASSIGQDYTEAFF
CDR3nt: TGTGCCAGTAGTATAGGGCAGGACTACACTGAAGCTTTCTTT

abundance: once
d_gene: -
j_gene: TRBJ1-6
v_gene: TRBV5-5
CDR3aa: CASSFDGDSPLHF
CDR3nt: TGTGCCAGCAGCTTCGACGGAGATTCACCCCTCCACTTT

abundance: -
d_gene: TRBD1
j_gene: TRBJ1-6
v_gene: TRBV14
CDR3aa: CASSLGQGSPLHF
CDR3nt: TGTGCCAGCAGCCTAGGACAGGGATCACCCCTCCACTTT

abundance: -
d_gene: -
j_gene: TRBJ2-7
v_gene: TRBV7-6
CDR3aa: CASSLVGSSYEQYF
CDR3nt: TGTGCCAGCAGCTTAGTGGGGTCATCCTACGAGCAGTACTTC

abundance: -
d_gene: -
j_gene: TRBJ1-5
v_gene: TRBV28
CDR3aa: CASSLSRQPQHF
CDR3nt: TGTGCCAGCAGTTTAAGTCGTCAGCCCCAGCATTTT

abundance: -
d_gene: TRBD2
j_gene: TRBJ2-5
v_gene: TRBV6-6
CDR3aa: CASRLAGAGETQYF
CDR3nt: TGTGCCAGCAGACTAGCGGGAGCGGGGGAGACCCAGTACTTC